What follows is one T cell receptor (beta chain) and its context. Its specificity is unknown. It may be a read error: a sequence one base away is much more abundant. With 6 bases removed from V and 7 bases from J, the gap between germline ends came to 6 bases. Germline-derived CDR1 and CDR2 are KGHDR and SFDVKD. There are 11 residues in the CDR3. Amplification of TCR beta used genomic DNA extracted from peripheral blood. Multiplex touch-down PCR with TRB-A/B primers amplified rearranged V-D-J TRB sequences. Each CDR3 protein gets one entry after TCRdb re-called the multiplex PCR reads with MiXCR. The sample holds 5,500 to 7,000 distinct CDR3 sequences; around 30% are singletons and the top ten take 8%. The sample is drawn from a study of T cell repertoires in aging, cancer and after chemotherapy. At the level of the study: Pre- and post-chemotherapy samples were paired from chronic lymphocytic leukemia patients treated with fludarabine- or bendamustine-based regimens.

The study, taken as a whole, reports: Age-matched healthy donors had significantly more diverse, less clonal blood TCR repertoires than untreated cancer patients. Lymphoid organ infiltration in hematological cancer patients may impair thymic emigration or peripheral T cell expansion. Across the chemotherapy interval, each cancer cohort showed higher median generation probability, suggesting thymic rebound.

V gene TRBV24-1 combines with J gene TRBJ2-1; D uncertain. The sequence derives from a human donor with a blood cancer. Specimen: blood. In nucleotides, the CDR3 is TGTGCCACCAGTCTACTAAATGAGCAGTTCTTC. Its translation: CATSLLNEQFF.